This T cell receptor (beta chain) was recovered during a study of T cell repertoires in cytomegalovirus infection. MiXCR, run by TCRdb on the reads, gives a single entry per CDR3 protein. This table holds fewer than 300,000 distinct CDR3 sequences, over 20% found once. The study, taken as a whole, reports: Within the response measured ex vivo, HLA-C-restricted CMV-specific TCR beta clonotypes were dominant.

On this clonotype: Its cognate antigen is unknown.

The CDR3 runs 17 residues. After removal of 1 base from V and 5 bases from J, the junction contained 11 bases not matched to a gene. Germline V gene data show CDR1 as SGHTA and CDR2 as FQGTGA. V usage is TRBV7-3 and J usage is TRBJ2-4; 7 bases align to TRBD2. The TCR comes from a human donor in good health (CMV status not recorded). Some clones in this sample may be carry-over from other donors' samples. The sample comprised PBMCs. In DNA, the CDR3 is TGTGCCAGCAGCTTAAACGGGGGGTCCCCTCCCCAAAACATTCAGTACTTC. It translates to CASSLNGGSPPQNIQYF.